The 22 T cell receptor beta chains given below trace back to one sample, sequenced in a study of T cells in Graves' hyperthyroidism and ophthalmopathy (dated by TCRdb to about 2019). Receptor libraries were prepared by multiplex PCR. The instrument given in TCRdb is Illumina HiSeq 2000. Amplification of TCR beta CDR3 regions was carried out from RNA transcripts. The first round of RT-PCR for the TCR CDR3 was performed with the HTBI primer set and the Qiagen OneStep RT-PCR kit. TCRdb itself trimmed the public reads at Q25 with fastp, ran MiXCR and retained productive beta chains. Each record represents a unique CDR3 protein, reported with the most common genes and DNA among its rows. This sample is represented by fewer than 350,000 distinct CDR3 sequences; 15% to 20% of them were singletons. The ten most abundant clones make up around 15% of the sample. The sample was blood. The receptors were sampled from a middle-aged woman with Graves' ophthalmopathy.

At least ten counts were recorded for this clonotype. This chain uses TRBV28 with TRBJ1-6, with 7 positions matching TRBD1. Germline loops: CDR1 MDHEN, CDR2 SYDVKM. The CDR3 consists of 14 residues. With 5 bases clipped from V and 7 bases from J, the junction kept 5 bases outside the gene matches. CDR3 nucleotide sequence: TGTGCCAGCAGTATCGGGACAGCGAATTCACCCCTCCACTTT. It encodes CASSIGTANSPLHF.

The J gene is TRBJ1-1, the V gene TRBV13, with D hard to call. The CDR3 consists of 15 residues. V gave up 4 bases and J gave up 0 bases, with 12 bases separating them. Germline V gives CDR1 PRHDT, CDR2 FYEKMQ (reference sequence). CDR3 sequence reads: CASSSNEAVNTEAFF. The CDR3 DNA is TGTGCCAGCAGCTCAAATGAGGCAGTGAACACTGAAGCTTTCTTT.

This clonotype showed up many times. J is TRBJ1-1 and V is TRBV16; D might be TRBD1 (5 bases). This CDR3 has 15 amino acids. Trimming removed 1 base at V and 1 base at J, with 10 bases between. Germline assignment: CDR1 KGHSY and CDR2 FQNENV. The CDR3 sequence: CASSQFRDSNTEAFF. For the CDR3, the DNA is TGTGCCAGCAGCCAATTTAGGGACTCGAACACTGAAGCTTTCTTT.

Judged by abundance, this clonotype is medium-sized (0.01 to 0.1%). The CDR3 sequence: CASSSPRTGGLYEQYF. The CDR3 DNA is TGTGCCAGCAGTTCCCCCCGGACAGGGGGTCTGTACGAGCAGTACTTC. The chain links TRBV28 to TRBJ2-7; 10 nucleotides align to TRBD1. J gave up 4 bases and V 4 bases, and 10 bases lay outside the gene matches. The CDR3 sequence is 16 residues long. Germline V gene sequence: CDR1 MDHEN, CDR2 SYDVKM.

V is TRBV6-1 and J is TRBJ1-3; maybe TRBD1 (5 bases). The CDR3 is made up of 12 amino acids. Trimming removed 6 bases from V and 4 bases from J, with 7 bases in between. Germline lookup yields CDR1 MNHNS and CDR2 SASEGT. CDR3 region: CASRTAGNTIYF. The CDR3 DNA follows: TGTGCCAGCAGGACAGCCGGAAACACCATATATTTT.

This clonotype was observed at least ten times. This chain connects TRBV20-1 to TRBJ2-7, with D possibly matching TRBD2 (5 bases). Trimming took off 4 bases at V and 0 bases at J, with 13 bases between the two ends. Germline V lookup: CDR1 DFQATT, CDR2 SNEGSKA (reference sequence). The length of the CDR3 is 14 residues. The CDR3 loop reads CSATPPRGSYEQYF. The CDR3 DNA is TGCAGTGCTACCCCCCCCCGGGGCTCCTACGAGCAGTACTTC.

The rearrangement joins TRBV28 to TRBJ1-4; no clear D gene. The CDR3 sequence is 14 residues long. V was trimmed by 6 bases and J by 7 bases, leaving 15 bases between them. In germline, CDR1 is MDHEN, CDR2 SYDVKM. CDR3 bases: TGTGCCAGCAGACCCGGATGGGAGGGTGAAAAACTGTTTTTT. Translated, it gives CASRPGWEGEKLFF.

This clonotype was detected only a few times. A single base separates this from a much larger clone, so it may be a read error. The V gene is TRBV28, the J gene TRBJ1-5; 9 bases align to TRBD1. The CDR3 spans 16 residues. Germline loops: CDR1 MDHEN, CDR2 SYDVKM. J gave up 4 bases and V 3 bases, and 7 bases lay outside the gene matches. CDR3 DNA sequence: TGTGCCAGCAGTTTGCTCCGGGACAGGGCTAATCAGCCCCAGCATTTT. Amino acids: CASSLLRDRANQPQHF.

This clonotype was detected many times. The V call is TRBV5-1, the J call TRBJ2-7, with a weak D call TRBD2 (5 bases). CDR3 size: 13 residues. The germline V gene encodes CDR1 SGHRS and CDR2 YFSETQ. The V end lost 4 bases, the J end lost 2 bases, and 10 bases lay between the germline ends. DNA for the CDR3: TGCGCCAGCAGCCCCACTAGACCCTACGAGCAGTACTTC. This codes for CASSPTRPYEQYF.

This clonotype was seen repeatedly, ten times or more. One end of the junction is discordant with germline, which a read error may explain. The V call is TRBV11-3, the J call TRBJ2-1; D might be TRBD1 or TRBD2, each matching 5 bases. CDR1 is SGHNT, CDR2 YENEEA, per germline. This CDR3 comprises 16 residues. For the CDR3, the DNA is TGTGCCAGCAGCCTAGAGGGATTTCAGGGTGGAAATGAGCAGTTCTTC. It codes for CASSLEGFQGGNEQFF.

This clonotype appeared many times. CDR3 in amino acids: CASRRTEETQYF. CDR3 bases: TGTGCCAGCAGACGGACAGAAGAGACCCAGTACTTC. This chain joins TRBV6-1 and TRBJ2-5; tentative D call: TRBD1 (6 bases). The CDR3 is 12 amino acids. From germline, CDR1 is MNHNS and CDR2 SASEGT. V lost 6 bases, J lost 3 bases, and 8 bases lay in between.

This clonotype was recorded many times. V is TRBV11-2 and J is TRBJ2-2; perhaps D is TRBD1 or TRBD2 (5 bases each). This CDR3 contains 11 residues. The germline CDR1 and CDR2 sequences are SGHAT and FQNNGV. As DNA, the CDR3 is TGTGGGGCCGGGACCACCGGGGAGCTGTTTTTT. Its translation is CGAGTTGELFF. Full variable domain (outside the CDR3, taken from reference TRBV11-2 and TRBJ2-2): EAGVAQSPRYKIIEKRQSVAFWCNPISGHATLYWYQQILGQGPKLLIQFQNNGVVDDSQLPKDRFSAERLKGVDSTLKIQPAKLEDSAVYLCGAGTTGELFFGEGSRLTVL.

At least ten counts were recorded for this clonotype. The CDR3 sequence is CASSLENTLGEQYF. DNA of the CDR3: TGCGCCAGCAGCTTGGAGAACACCTTGGGCGAGCAGTACTTC. V and J are TRBV5-1 and TRBJ2-7; D remains unclear. From germline, CDR1 is SGHRS and CDR2 YFSETQ. V dropped 0 bases and J dropped 6 bases, with 13 bases sitting between them. The CDR3 spans 14 residues.

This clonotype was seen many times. In nucleotides, the CDR3 is TGTGCCAGCAGTTTATCAGCAGGCAGCTCCTACGAGCAGTACTTC. The encoded protein is CASSLSAGSSYEQYF. The gene calls are TRBV12-3 or TRBV12-4 and TRBJ2-7, with unresolved D. Between the trimmed V and J ends, which lost 2 bases and 0 bases, there was a span of 11 bases. This CDR3 spans 15 amino acids.

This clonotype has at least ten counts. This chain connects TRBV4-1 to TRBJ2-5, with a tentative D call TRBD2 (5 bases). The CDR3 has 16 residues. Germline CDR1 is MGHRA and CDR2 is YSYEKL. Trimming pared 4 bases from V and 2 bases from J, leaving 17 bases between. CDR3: CASSPEVSGVQETQYF. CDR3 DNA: TGCGCCAGCAGCCCGGAGGTGTCAGGAGTGCAAGAGACCCAGTACTTC.

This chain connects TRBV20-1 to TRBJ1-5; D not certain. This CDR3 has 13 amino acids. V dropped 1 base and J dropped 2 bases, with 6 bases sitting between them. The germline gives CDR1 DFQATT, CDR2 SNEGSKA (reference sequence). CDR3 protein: CSARGTGNQPQHF. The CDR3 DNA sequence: TGCAGTGCTAGAGGCACAGGCAATCAGCCCCAGCATTTT.

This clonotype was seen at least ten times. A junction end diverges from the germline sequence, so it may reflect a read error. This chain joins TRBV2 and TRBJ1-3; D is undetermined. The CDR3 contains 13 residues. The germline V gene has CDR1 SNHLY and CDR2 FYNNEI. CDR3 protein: CASSTSSGTTIYF. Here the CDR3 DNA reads TGTGCCAGCAGTACTAGCTCTGGAACCACCATATATTTT.

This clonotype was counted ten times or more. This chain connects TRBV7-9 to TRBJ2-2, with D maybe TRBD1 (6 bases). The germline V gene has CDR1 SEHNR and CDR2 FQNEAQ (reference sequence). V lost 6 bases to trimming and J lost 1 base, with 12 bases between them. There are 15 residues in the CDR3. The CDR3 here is CASSTGMLNTGELFF. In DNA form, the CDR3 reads TGTGCCAGCAGTACAGGGATGTTGAACACCGGGGAGCTGTTTTTT.

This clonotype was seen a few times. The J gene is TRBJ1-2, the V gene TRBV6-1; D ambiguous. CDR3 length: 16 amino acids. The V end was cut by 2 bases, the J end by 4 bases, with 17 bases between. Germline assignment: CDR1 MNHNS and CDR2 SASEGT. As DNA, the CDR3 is TGTGCCAGCAGTGAAACGGACCGACCAACTCGCTATGGCTACACCTTC. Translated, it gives CASSETDRPTRYGYTF.

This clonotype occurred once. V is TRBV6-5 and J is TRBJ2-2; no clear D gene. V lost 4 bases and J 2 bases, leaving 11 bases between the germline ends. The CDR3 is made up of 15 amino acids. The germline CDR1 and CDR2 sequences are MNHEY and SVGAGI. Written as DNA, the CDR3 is TGTGCCAGCAGTTCCTCCCCCGTCAACACCGGGGAGCTGTTTTTT. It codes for CASSSSPVNTGELFF.

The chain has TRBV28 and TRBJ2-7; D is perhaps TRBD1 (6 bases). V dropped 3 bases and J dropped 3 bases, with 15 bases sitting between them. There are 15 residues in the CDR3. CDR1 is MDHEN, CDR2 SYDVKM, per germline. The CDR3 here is CASSFQGRKGYEQYF. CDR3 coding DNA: TGTGCCAGCAGTTTCCAGGGGCGCAAGGGCTACGAGCAGTACTTC.

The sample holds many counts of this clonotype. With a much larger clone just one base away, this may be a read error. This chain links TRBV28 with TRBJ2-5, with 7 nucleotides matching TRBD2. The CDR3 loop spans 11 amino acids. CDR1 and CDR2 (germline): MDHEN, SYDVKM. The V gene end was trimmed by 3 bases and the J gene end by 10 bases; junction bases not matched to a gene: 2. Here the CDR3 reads CASSFGGDQYF. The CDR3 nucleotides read TGTGCCAGCAGTTTTGGGGGGGACCAGTACTTC.